Listed here are 23 T cell receptor beta chains from one sample, sequenced in a study of PD-L1 blockade in urothelial cancer. Profiling relied on immunoSEQ multiplex PCR, and the TCRdb table lists in-frame clones only, not all of them. The data show some 110,000 clones, around 90% seen once. Time point specified: peripheral blood 6 weeks after treatment start. Material: PBMCs, obtained around atezolizumab (anti-PD-L1) treatment. These receptor sequences come from a man in his 60s with urothelial cancer.

V gene TRBV28 combines with J gene TRBJ1-3, with 7 bases lining up with TRBD1. CDR1 MDHEN and CDR2 SYDVKM come from the germline V gene. Trimming at V came to 6 bases and at J to 3 bases, leaving 20 bases not matched to a gene. This CDR3 contains 19 residues. CDR3 protein: CASSPRQGVNPVYGNTIYF. The CDR3 DNA reads TGTGCCAGCAGCCCGAGACAGGGAGTTAACCCCGTATATGGAAACACCATATATTTT.

This clone has only one observation. V usage is TRBV19 and J usage is TRBJ1-2, with D tentatively TRBD1 (5 bases). In germline, CDR1 is LNHDA, CDR2 SQIVND (reference sequence). This CDR3 has 15 residues. The V gene lost 4 bases and the J gene lost 1 base, with 13 bases spanning the gap. Here the CDR3 DNA reads TGTGCCAGTAGTACCTATCAGCAGGGTAACTATGGCTACACCTTC. This encodes CASSTYQQGNYGYTF.

The chain joins TRBV7-6 to TRBJ2-7, with 9 bases identical to TRBD1. This CDR3 is built from 14 residues. The germline CDR1 and CDR2 sequences are SGHVS and FNYEAQ. With V trimmed by 6 bases and J by 13 bases, 16 bases remained unmatched. Here the CDR3 DNA reads TGTGCCAGCAGTCGCCTCTCCGGGACAGGGACCCTCTACTTC. This gives the protein CASSRLSGTGTLYF.

This chain connects TRBV7-2 to TRBJ2-7, with D possibly matching TRBD2 (6 bases). The V and J ends lost 5 bases and 2 bases respectively, with 28 bases between them. CDR1 is SGHTA and CDR2 is FQGNSA in the germline V gene. The CDR3 has 19 residues. The CDR3 sequence: CASSSLVTLRGGGTYEQYF. CDR3 bases: TGTGCCAGCAGCAGCTTAGTCACCCTTCGGGGCGGCGGGACCTACGAGCAGTACTTC.

The V call is TRBV18, the J call TRBJ2-7; 8 positions agree with TRBD1. Losses at the gene ends were 1 base for V and 2 bases for J; bases not matched to a gene: 1. The V gene's germline CDR1 is KGHSH and CDR2 LQKENI. The CDR3 has 14 amino acids. DNA for the CDR3: TGTGCCAGCTCACCACGACAGGGGCCCTACGAGCAGTACTTC. Translation: CASSPRQGPYEQYF.

The chain carries TRBV19 and TRBJ1-3; D is undetermined. Germline CDR1 LNHDA, CDR2 SQIVND (reference sequence). The V end lost 5 bases, the J end lost 7 bases, and 9 bases lay between the germline ends. The CDR3 sequence is 12 residues long. CDR3 nucleotide sequence: TGTGCCAGTAGTTTCGTCAGTAACACCATATATTTT. Its protein is CASSFVSNTIYF. The complete variable domain, with remaining parts taken from reference TRBV19 and TRBJ1-3, reads DGGITQSPKYLFRKEGQNVTLSCEQNLNHDAMYWYRQDPGQGLRLIYYSQIVNDFQKGDIAEGYSVSREKKESFPLTVTSAQKNPTAFYLCASSFVSNTIYFGEGSWLTVV.

This chain uses TRBV4-3 with TRBJ2-6, with a tentative D call TRBD2 (6 bases). V gave up 0 bases and J gave up 1 base, with 19 bases separating them. The V gene's germline CDR1 is LGHNA and CDR2 YSLEER. The CDR3 is 20 amino acids. CDR3 sequence reads: CASSQDNRRGTASGANVLTF. CDR3 bases: TGCGCCAGCAGCCAAGATAACAGGAGGGGAACTGCTTCTGGGGCCAACGTCCTGACTTTC.

CDR3 protein: CASSSSTGISTGELFF. The DNA for the CDR3 is TGTGCCAGCAGCTCGAGTACAGGGATAAGCACCGGGGAGCTGTTTTTT. The rearrangement joins TRBV7-6 to TRBJ2-2; D might be TRBD1 (6 bases). The CDR3 has 16 residues. CDR1 is SGHVS, CDR2 FNYEAQ, per germline. Trimming took 4 bases from V and 4 from J, leaving 16 bases between them.

This clone was observed a single time. The chain has TRBV16 and TRBJ2-2; D gene ambiguous. Germline values: CDR1 KGHSY, CDR2 FQNENV. V lost 5 bases and J 3 bases, leaving 10 bases between the germline ends. The CDR3 covers 14 residues. The chain's CDR3 is CASSETSHTGELFF. As DNA, the CDR3 is TGTGCCAGCAGCGAAACCAGTCACACCGGGGAGCTGTTTTTT.

This sequence joins TRBV7-9 and TRBJ2-2; D is perhaps TRBD1 (6 bases). V gave up 4 bases and J gave up 4 bases, with 10 bases separating them. This CDR3 comprises 14 residues. Germline V CDR1 and CDR2: SEHNR, FQNEAQ (reference sequence). CDR3 sequence reads: CASSWGQTTGELFF. The CDR3, as DNA: TGTGCCAGCAGCTGGGGGCAAACCACCGGGGAGCTGTTTTTT.

The gene calls are TRBV6-5 and TRBJ2-7; a weak D match, TRBD1 (5 bases). Germline loops: CDR1 MNHEY, CDR2 SVGAGI. The CDR3 runs 15 residues. The V and J ends lost 4 bases and 0 bases respectively, with 13 bases between them. CDR3 coding DNA: TGTGCCAGCAGTTCCTTGGACGACAGCTCCTACGAGCAGTACTTC. It yields the protein CASSSLDDSSYEQYF.

The J gene is TRBJ2-3, the V gene TRBV7-2; no clear D gene. Germline loops: CDR1 SGHTA, CDR2 FQGNSA. V lost 2 bases, J lost 2 bases, and 14 bases lay in between. The CDR3 consists of 16 residues. CDR3 loop: CASSLLGLENTDTQYF. The CDR3 coding sequence is TGTGCCAGCAGCTTACTAGGTTTAGAAAACACAGATACGCAGTATTTT.

V is TRBV2 and J is TRBJ1-2; the D is unclear. The CDR3 has 16 amino acids. Trimming shortened V by 4 bases and J by 0 bases, and 15 bases separated the two germline ends. Germline V CDR1 and CDR2: SNHLY, FYNNEI. CDR3 nucleotide sequence: TGTGCCAGCAGTGGGGAGTTTACTAGGCCTAACTATGGCTACACCTTC. Its protein product is CASSGEFTRPNYGYTF.

The chain uses TRBV10-2 and TRBJ2-1, with 11 nucleotides matching TRBD2. V gave up 4 bases and J gave up 6 bases; unmatched junction bases: 8. The CDR3 has 16 residues. Germline lookup yields CDR1 WSHSY and CDR2 SAAADI. This chain's CDR3 is CASSGAGLAESNEQFF. Here the CDR3 DNA reads TGCGCCAGCAGTGGGGCGGGACTAGCGGAGAGCAATGAGCAGTTCTTC.

This chain connects TRBV5-1 to TRBJ1-1; D gene uncertain. Trimming left V 6 bases short and J 1 base short, with 10 bases between. Germline V gives CDR1 SGHRS, CDR2 YFSETQ. CDR3 size: 13 residues. Written as DNA, the CDR3 is TGCGCCAGCACGCTCGGTGCGAACACTGAAGCTTTCTTT. Translation gives CASTLGANTEAFF.

In DNA, the CDR3 is TGTGCCAGCAGCTTAGGCACAGCAAATGAGCAGTTCTTC. Translated, it gives CASSLGTANEQFF. The V call is TRBV7-2, the J call TRBJ2-1; D is ambiguous. Germline values: CDR1 SGHTA, CDR2 FQGNSA. The CDR3 length is 13 residues. The V end lost 1 base, the J end lost 7 bases, and 8 bases lay between the germline ends.

The rearrangement joins TRBV11-2 to TRBJ2-1; perhaps TRBD2 as D (5 bases). The CDR3 covers 17 residues. Germline lookup yields CDR1 SGHAT and CDR2 FQNNGV. The V and J ends lost 6 bases and 0 bases respectively, with 18 bases between them. CDR3 DNA sequence: TGTGCCAGCAGACCGTCTTATCGAGGGAGCTCCTACAATGAGCAGTTCTTC. This gives the protein CASRPSYRGSSYNEQFF.

This chain joins TRBV7-9 and TRBJ2-2, with D possibly matching TRBD2 (6 bases). Germline V lookup: CDR1 SEHNR, CDR2 FQNEAQ (reference sequence). V lost 4 bases, J lost 0 bases, and 12 bases lay in between. This CDR3 comprises 16 residues. CDR3 sequence (DNA): TGTGCCAGCAGCTCGGCGGGACGGACGAACACCGGGGAGCTGTTTTTT. This encodes CASSSAGRTNTGELFF.

The chain couples TRBV18 to TRBJ2-3, with 7 bases aligning to TRBD2. CDR1 is KGHSH, CDR2 LQKENI, per germline. CDR3 size: 18 residues. The trim removed 1 base at V and 0 bases at J, leaving 10 bases unmatched. The CDR3 is CASSPLGAGTTSTDTQYF. The CDR3 DNA reads as TGTGCCAGCTCACCACTCGGAGCGGGGACTACTAGCACAGATACGCAGTATTTT.

The V call is TRBV11-2, the J call TRBJ2-3, with a possible D match to TRBD2 (5 bases). This CDR3 region has 13 residues. Deletions cut 5 bases from V and 4 bases from J, with 10 bases between. Germline CDR1 and CDR2: SGHAT and FQNNGV. CDR3 loop: CASSPGVADTQYF. The CDR3 DNA reads TGTGCCAGCAGCCCCGGGGTAGCAGATACGCAGTATTTT.

CDR3: CASSPGQGLGEQYF. As DNA, the CDR3 is TGTGCCAGCAGCCCTGGACAGGGTTTGGGTGAGCAGTACTTC. The chain has TRBV9 and TRBJ2-7, with 8 nucleotides matching TRBD1. Germline V lookup: CDR1 SGDLS, CDR2 YYNGEE. The V and J ends lost 4 bases and 7 bases, in that order; junction bases with no gene match: 10. This CDR3 is built from 14 residues.

V is TRBV7-2 and J is TRBJ2-3; 10 positions agree with TRBD2. J gave up 5 bases and V 5 bases, and 7 bases lay outside the gene matches. Germline lookup yields CDR1 SGHTA and CDR2 FQGNSA. The CDR3 extends over 15 amino acids. CDR3 residues: CASSPTPSGRDTQYF. DNA for the CDR3: TGTGCCAGCAGCCCCACCCCTAGCGGGAGAGATACGCAGTATTTT.

The rearrangement uses TRBV4-1 and TRBJ1-2; 7 nucleotides align to TRBD1. The CDR3 sequence is 18 residues long. Looked up from germline, CDR1 is MGHRA and CDR2 is YSYEKL. J gave up 2 bases and V 0 bases, and 12 bases lay outside the gene matches. This chain's CDR3 is CASSQEGQRHNLNYGYTF. In DNA form, the CDR3 reads TGCGCCAGCAGCCAAGAGGGACAGCGGCATAACTTGAACTATGGCTACACCTTC.